These 32 T cell receptor beta chains came from one sample sequenced in a study of CD8+ T cells in alopecia areata. RNA was isolated and reverse transcribed to cDNA, the sequencing template. The table came from immunoSEQ multiplex PCR; TCRdb's copy has only in-frame clones and leaves some out. This table holds over 110,000 clones, about half found once. The starting material was CD4+ T cells sorted from blood, obtained at week 0. These receptor sequences come from a human donor with alopecia areata.

This clone was found a few times. This chain joins TRBV30 and TRBJ2-5, with 12 bases aligning to TRBD2. Germline values: CDR1 GTSNPN, CDR2 SVGIG (reference sequence). J gave up 4 bases and V 0 bases, and 0 bases lay outside the gene matches. This CDR3 has 14 amino acids. The CDR3 loop reads CAWSVLAGGETQYF. The DNA for the CDR3 is TGTGCCTGGAGTGTACTAGCGGGAGGAGAGACCCAGTACTTC. The whole variable domain, remainder taken from reference TRBV30 and TRBJ2-5, is SQTIHQWPATLVQPVGSPLSLECTVEGTSNPNLYWYRQAAGRGLQLLFYSVGIGQISSEVPQNLSASRPQDRQFILSSKKLLLSDSGFYLCAWSVLAGGETQYFGPGTRLLVL.

V and J are TRBV29-1 and TRBJ2-1; D perhaps matches TRBD2 (5 bases). The CDR3 extends over 14 amino acids. Trimming stripped 1 base from V and 7 bases from J, with 14 bases between. CDR1 and CDR2 from the germline V gene are SQVTM and ANQGSEA. The CDR3 sequence is CSVEVGITRNEQFF. The DNA for the CDR3 is TGCAGCGTTGAAGTCGGGATCACGAGGAATGAGCAGTTCTTC.

The chain has TRBV29-1 and TRBJ2-1, with 10 bases that match TRBD2. The CDR3 totals 13 residues. The ends lost 7 bases at V and 8 bases at J; junction bases unmatched: 8. Per the germline V gene, CDR1 is SQVTM and CDR2 is ANQGSEA. This CDR3 is CSAQREGRDEQFF. The CDR3 nucleotides read TGCAGCGCCCAGCGGGAGGGCCGAGATGAGCAGTTCTTC.

The chain is built from TRBV6-5 and TRBJ2-5, with 8 bases identical to TRBD1. Looked up from germline, CDR1 is MNHEY and CDR2 is SVGAGI. V was pared by 3 bases and J by 6 bases, with 12 bases of the junction left unmatched. CDR3 length: 16 amino acids. CDR3 region: CASSYLRTGIKQTQYF. CDR3 DNA sequence: TGTGCCAGCAGTTATCTCCGGACAGGGATAAAGCAGACCCAGTACTTC.

The J gene is TRBJ1-2, the V gene TRBV30, with 7 bases that match TRBD1. Germline-derived CDR1 and CDR2 are GTSNPN and SVGIG (reference sequence). With 4 bases clipped from V and 4 bases from J, the junction kept 9 bases outside the gene matches. CDR3 size: 14 residues. CDR3 sequence: CAWIPGQGVYGYTF. In DNA form, the CDR3 reads TGTGCCTGGATCCCCGGGCAGGGGGTCTATGGCTACACCTTC.

The chain links TRBV5-4 to TRBJ1-2; possibly TRBD1 for D (6 bases). With 5 bases removed from V and 5 bases from J, the gap between germline ends came to 16 bases. Germline values: CDR1 SGHNT, CDR2 YYREEE (reference sequence). CDR3 length equals 14 residues. CDR3 residues: CASRATGAGYGYTF. The CDR3 nucleotides read TGTGCCAGCAGAGCGACAGGAGCTGGATATGGCTACACCTTC.

This chain connects TRBV4-2 to TRBJ2-5, with a possible D match to TRBD2 (5 bases). The V and J ends lost 5 bases and 5 bases respectively, with 18 bases between them. This CDR3 region has 15 residues. CDR1 is LGHNA and CDR2 is YNFKEQ in the germline V gene. Here the CDR3 reads CASSSIASLWETQYF. The CDR3 DNA follows: TGTGCCAGCAGCTCTATAGCGTCACTGTGGGAGACCCAGTACTTC.

The chain combines TRBV29-1 with TRBJ2-1; D call uncertain. V was cut by 2 bases and J by 10 bases, with 6 bases left in between. Germline lookup yields CDR1 SQVTM and CDR2 ANQGSEA. CDR3 size: 10 residues. CDR3 region: CSVEKPEQFF. The CDR3 DNA is TGCAGCGTTGAAAAACCGGAGCAGTTCTTC.

The rearrangement joins TRBV5-6 to TRBJ1-2, with 8 bases matching TRBD1. Trimming took 0 bases from V and 2 from J; bases not matched to a gene: 6. From germline, CDR1 is SGHDT and CDR2 YYEEEE. The CDR3 extends over 16 amino acids. The CDR3 loop is CASSLVQGALNYGYTF. CDR3 bases: TGTGCCAGCAGCTTGGTTCAGGGGGCTTTGAACTATGGCTACACCTTC.

In its sample, this clone was seen a few times. The DNA of the CDR3 is TGTGCCAGCAGCCCAGGACCGACCAATCAGCCCCAGCATTTT. This gives the protein CASSPGPTNQPQHF. The V call is TRBV5-4, the J call TRBJ1-5; D remains unclear. Germline CDR1 and CDR2: SGHNT and YYREEE (reference sequence). CDR3 size: 14 residues. V was pared by 4 bases and J by 3 bases, with 11 bases between.

This clone was found a few times. V gene TRBV28 combines with J gene TRBJ1-2; no definite D call. This CDR3 is 15 amino acids long. CDR1 and CDR2 (germline): MDHEN, SYDVKM. The V end lost 11 bases, the J end lost 1 base, and 20 bases lay between the germline ends. The CDR3 coding sequence is TGTGCCTCCACAGCGGCCAACCGCATTAACTATGGCTACACCTTC. It encodes CASTAANRINYGYTF.

The CDR3 nucleotides read TGCAGCGTTGTTGCAGGGCAGACGGTTGGGGAGACCCAGTACTTC. Amino acids: CSVVAGQTVGETQYF. The V gene is TRBV29-1, the J gene TRBJ2-5; TRBD1 might be the D (5 bases). The V end lost 4 bases, the J end lost 5 bases, and 20 bases lay between the germline ends. Germline-derived CDR1 and CDR2 are SQVTM and ANQGSEA. This CDR3 has 15 amino acids.

The chain links TRBV30 to TRBJ2-7, with 8 bases fitting TRBD2. The germline gives CDR1 GTSNPN, CDR2 SVGIG (reference sequence). V shed 1 base, J shed 2 bases, and the junction held 4 bases outside the gene matches. CDR3 length: 14 amino acids. CDR3 sequence: CAWSGASGPYEQYF. CDR3 coding DNA: TGTGCCTGGAGTGGTGCTAGCGGGCCCTACGAGCAGTACTTC.

This clone was counted a single time. The gene calls are TRBV7-9 and TRBJ2-7; a possible D gene is TRBD2 (5 bases). The CDR3 spans 14 residues. With 0 bases removed from V and 4 bases from J, the gap between germline ends came to 10 bases. The V gene's germline CDR1 is SEHNR and CDR2 FQNEAQ (reference sequence). In DNA form, the CDR3 reads TGTGCCAGCAGCTTAGCGGCTTGGAGGTACGAGCAGTACTTC. This translates into CASSLAAWRYEQYF. Looking up the rest from reference TRBV7-9 and TRBJ2-7 gives the full variable domain: DTGVSQNPRHKITKRGQNVTFRCDPISEHNRLYWYRQTLGQGPEFLTYFQNEAQLEKSRLLSDRFSAERPKGSFSTLEIQRTEQGDSAMYLCASSLAAWRYEQYFGPGTRLTVT.

The chain combines TRBV29-1 with TRBJ2-5, with TRBD1 identical over 7 bases. From germline, CDR1 is SQVTM and CDR2 ANQGSEA. The CDR3 length is 14 residues. V dropped 6 bases and J dropped 0; count of bases not matched to a gene: 7. This chain's CDR3 is CSVNRDSYQETQYF. DNA for the CDR3: TGCAGCGTCAACCGGGACAGCTACCAAGAGACCCAGTACTTC.

The rearrangement uses TRBV30 and TRBJ2-1, with TRBD2 matching 15 bases. Unmatched junction bases numbered 2, after V lost 1 base and J lost 7 bases. Germline CDR1 and CDR2: GTSNPN and SVGIG (reference sequence). The CDR3 has 15 amino acids. In nucleotides, the CDR3 is TGTGCCTGGAGTGCCGGACTAGCGGGAGGGAATGAGCAGTTCTTC. Translating it yields CAWSAGLAGGNEQFF.

This clone was detected a few times. The chain carries TRBV19 and TRBJ2-1, with TRBD2 matching 10 bases. Germline assignment: CDR1 LNHDA and CDR2 SQIVND (reference sequence). V lost 7 bases to trimming and J lost 5 bases; unmatched junction nucleotides: 5. The CDR3 is made up of 14 amino acids. CDR3 in DNA: TGTGCCAGTAACAGCGGGAGGGGAAACAATGAGCAGTTCTTC. Its translation: CASNSGRGNNEQFF.

The chain recombines TRBV7-9 with TRBJ2-5; tentatively, D is TRBD1 (7 bases). Trimming cost V 5 bases and J 4 bases, with 14 bases left between them. This CDR3 region has 14 residues. Germline lookup yields CDR1 SEHNR and CDR2 FQNEAQ (reference sequence). For the CDR3, the DNA is TGTGCCAGCAGCCCACACAGGGGAGGAGAGACCCAGTACTTC. Translated: CASSPHRGGETQYF.

The CDR3 sequence is CASLRTGIYYEQYF. The DNA for the CDR3 is TGTGCCAGCCTGAGGACAGGGATTTACTACGAGCAGTACTTC. The chain recombines TRBV6-5 with TRBJ2-7, with 8 bases lining up with TRBD1. Germline CDR1 MNHEY, CDR2 SVGAGI. V lost 8 bases to trimming and J lost 3 bases; unmatched junction nucleotides: 9. The length of the CDR3 is 14 residues.

This clone was counted only a few times. This rearrangement joins TRBV7-8 to TRBJ1-5; D gene uncertain. Germline V gene sequence: CDR1 SGHVS, CDR2 FQNEAQ. Trimming left V 3 bases short and J 4 bases short, with 7 bases between. CDR3 length: 13 residues. The CDR3 DNA follows: TGTGCCAGCAGCTTGAGAGGGAATCAGCCCCAGCATTTT. Its protein is CASSLRGNQPQHF.

V is TRBV18 and J is TRBJ1-5; possibly TRBD1 for D (5 bases). Germline values: CDR1 KGHSH, CDR2 LQKENI. The V and J ends lost 0 bases and 6 bases respectively, with 15 bases between them. The CDR3 covers 16 residues. The CDR3 reads CASSPPSRQGPQPQHF. DNA for the CDR3: TGTGCCAGCTCACCACCCTCCCGGCAGGGACCTCAGCCCCAGCATTTT.

This clone was observed a few times. The chain uses TRBV30 and TRBJ1-1; 10 bases match TRBD1. V shed 5 bases, J shed 0 bases, and the junction held 3 bases outside the gene matches. The germline CDR1 and CDR2 sequences are GTSNPN and SVGIG (reference sequence). This CDR3 has 14 amino acids. The CDR3 nucleotides read TGTGCCTGGTGGGACAGGGGTTTGAACACTGAAGCTTTCTTT. As protein: CAWWDRGLNTEAFF.

This sequence joins TRBV6-5 and TRBJ2-7, with D unresolved. Trimming took off 4 bases at V and 4 bases at J, with 8 bases between the two ends. CDR3 length: 12 amino acids. Germline V gene data show CDR1 as MNHEY and CDR2 as SVGAGI. The CDR3 sequence: CASSSAPYEQYF. For the CDR3, the DNA is TGTGCCAGCAGTTCCGCCCCTTACGAGCAGTACTTC.

V and J are TRBV9 and TRBJ2-2, with D unclear. V dropped 0 bases and J dropped 3 bases, with 9 bases sitting between them. The CDR3 is 15 amino acids. CDR1 and CDR2 from the germline V gene are SGDLS and YYNGEE. This chain's CDR3 is CASSVVQHDTGELFF. The CDR3 DNA reads TGTGCCAGCAGCGTAGTACAGCACGACACCGGGGAGCTGTTTTTT.

The rearrangement links TRBV4-2 to TRBJ2-3; the D gene is possibly TRBD1 (5 bases). The CDR3 loop spans 18 amino acids. Trimming took off 2 bases at V and 0 bases at J, with 18 bases between the two ends. Germline V CDR1 and CDR2: LGHNA, YNFKEQ. This CDR3 is CASSQPYGATSSTDTQYF. CDR3 coding DNA: TGTGCCAGCAGCCAACCCTATGGGGCAACCTCTAGCACAGATACGCAGTATTTT.

This clone was recorded at least ten times. This chain links TRBV7-8 with TRBJ2-7; D might be TRBD1 (6 bases). The CDR3 runs 14 residues. Trimming stripped 5 bases from V and 2 bases from J, with 13 bases between. CDR1 and CDR2 from the germline V gene are SGHVS and FQNEAQ. CDR3 nucleotides: TGTGCCAGCAGCCACGGGACATTCGCCTACGAGCAGTACTTC. This encodes CASSHGTFAYEQYF.

This chain joins TRBV11-3 and TRBJ2-4, with TRBD1 matching 7 bases. Germline V gene data show CDR1 as SGHNT and CDR2 as YENEEA. The CDR3 consists of 12 residues. The V gene end was trimmed by 4 bases and the J gene end by 6 bases; junction bases not matched to a gene: 0. CDR3 nucleotide sequence: TGTGCCAGCAGCTCAGGGGGAAACATTCAGTACTTC. Translated, it gives CASSSGGNIQYF.

This clone was picked up a small number of times. The chain links TRBV29-1 to TRBJ1-1, with 10 positions matching TRBD1. Germline assignment: CDR1 SQVTM and CDR2 ANQGSEA. The trim removed 7 bases at V and 7 bases at J, leaving 9 bases unmatched. This CDR3 contains 13 residues. The CDR3: CSAGQGDLGEAFF. The DNA for the CDR3 is TGCAGCGCTGGACAGGGGGATTTGGGTGAAGCTTTCTTT.

The chain has TRBV19 and TRBJ2-5, with D uncertain. The CDR3 extends over 14 amino acids. Germline CDR1 LNHDA, CDR2 SQIVND (reference sequence). V dropped 3 bases and J dropped 1 base, with 9 bases sitting between them. The CDR3 DNA reads TGTGCCAGTAGTATCCGGAACCGCCAAGAGACCCAGTACTTC. Residues: CASSIRNRQETQYF.

This clone was seen only a few times. This CDR3 reads CAWSAEESYEQYF. Written as DNA, the CDR3 is TGTGCCTGGAGTGCAGAGGAGAGCTACGAGCAGTACTTC. V usage is TRBV30 and J usage is TRBJ2-7; D not certain. Trimming took 1 base from V and 3 from J, leaving 10 bases between them. CDR3 length: 13 amino acids. Per the germline V gene, CDR1 is GTSNPN and CDR2 is SVGIG (reference sequence).

This clone has only a few counts. V and J are TRBV29-1 and TRBJ2-7; maybe TRBD1 (5 bases). This CDR3 has 13 amino acids. CDR1 is SQVTM, CDR2 ANQGSEA, per germline. The ends were cut back, 5 bases at V and 2 bases at J, with 13 bases in the middle. The CDR3 reads CSVRAGSAYEQYF. CDR3 bases: TGCAGCGTTCGGGCAGGGTCCGCCTACGAGCAGTACTTC.

This chain joins TRBV7-2 and TRBJ1-3, with 10 positions matching TRBD1. Trimming at V came to 1 base and at J to 2 bases, leaving 5 bases not matched to a gene. CDR3 length: 17 residues. The germline CDR1 and CDR2 sequences are SGHTA and FQGNSA. The chain's CDR3 is CASSLVPDRGTGNTIYF. CDR3 in DNA: TGTGCCAGCAGCTTAGTCCCGGACAGGGGGACTGGAAACACCATATATTTT.